This entry lists 8 T cell receptor beta chains sequenced from one sample in a study of cytotoxic CD8 clonotypes in ibrutinib-treated CLL. The method was immunoSEQ multiplex PCR; TCRdb's version includes in-frame clones alone and lacks a portion of them. The sample lists roughly 330,000 clones, under 70% occurring once. This sample comprised PBMCs, obtained after 36 months of ibrutinib treatment. These receptor sequences come from a human donor with chronic lymphocytic leukemia.

The chain joins TRBV5-8 to TRBJ1-5, with D perhaps matching TRBD1 (6 bases). This CDR3 has 15 amino acids. CDR1 is SGHTS, CDR2 YDEGEE, per germline. V dropped 3 bases and J dropped 0 bases, with 10 bases sitting between them. The CDR3 region is CASSSTDSSNQPQHF. As DNA, the CDR3 is TGTGCCAGCAGCTCCACGGACAGTAGCAATCAGCCCCAGCATTTT.

This chain joins TRBV7-6 and TRBJ2-5; D is uncertain. The CDR3 spans 13 residues. In germline, CDR1 is SGHVS, CDR2 FNYEAQ. V was trimmed by 4 bases and J by 5 bases, leaving 11 bases between them. The CDR3 here is CASSYDLYETQYF. In nucleotides, the CDR3 is TGTGCCAGCAGCTACGACCTATATGAGACCCAGTACTTC.

V is TRBV11-2 and J is TRBJ2-1; 9 nucleotides line up with TRBD1. V dropped 3 bases and J dropped 1; count of bases not matched to a gene: 1. The CDR3 is made up of 15 amino acids. Germline CDR1 and CDR2: SGHAT and FQNNGV. In DNA form, the CDR3 reads TGTGCCAGCAGCTTGGGGACAGGGTCCTACAATGAGCAGTTCTTC. It translates to CASSLGTGSYNEQFF. Full variable domain (missing parts from reference TRBV11-2 and TRBJ2-1): EAGVAQSPRYKIIEKRQSVAFWCNPISGHATLYWYQQILGQGPKLLIQFQNNGVVDDSQLPKDRFSAERLKGVDSTLKIQPAKLEDSAVYLCASSLGTGSYNEQFFGPGTRLTVL.

The chain joins TRBV5-1 to TRBJ2-7; possible D gene TRBD1, 5 bases. Germline V gene data show CDR1 as SGHRS and CDR2 as YFSETQ. V dropped 4 bases and J dropped 10 bases, with 21 bases sitting between them. This CDR3 contains 14 residues. The CDR3 sequence: CASSPRQSLLGQYF. CDR3 nucleotides: TGCGCCAGCAGCCCCCGACAGAGCCTTCTGGGACAGTACTTC.

The chain combines TRBV5-1 with TRBJ1-2; 7 bases are shared with TRBD1. V was clipped by 0 bases and J by 3 bases; unmatched bases: 8. The CDR3 has 16 amino acids. CDR1 SGHRS and CDR2 YFSETQ come from the germline V gene. The CDR3 DNA reads as TGCGCCAGCAGCTTGGCCCCCGAGGGGGCCGACTATGGCTACACCTTC. It is translated as CASSLAPEGADYGYTF.

V usage is TRBV27 and J usage is TRBJ2-7; D may match TRBD1 or TRBD2 (5 bases each). CDR1 and CDR2 (germline): MNHEY, SMNVEV (reference sequence). The CDR3 consists of 15 residues. Trimming cost V 6 bases and J 0 bases, with 15 bases left between them. The CDR3 reads CASRQRGSSSYEQYF. CDR3 coding DNA: TGTGCCAGCAGGCAACGGGGCTCGAGCTCCTACGAGCAGTACTTC.

The J gene is TRBJ2-3, the V gene TRBV9; no reliable D call. Trimming cost V 0 bases and J 3 bases, with 11 bases left between them. CDR3 size: 15 residues. Looked up from germline, CDR1 is SGDLS and CDR2 is YYNGEE. DNA for the CDR3: TGTGCCAGCAGCGTAGAGGGTACCACGACAGATACGCAGTATTTT. Its translation: CASSVEGTTTDTQYF. Using reference TRBV9 and TRBJ2-3 for the parts outside the CDR3, the full variable domain is DSGVTQTPKHLITATGQRVTLRCSPRSGDLSVYWYQQSLDQGLQFLIQYYNGEERAKGNILERFSAQQFPDLHSELNLSSLELGDSALYFCASSVEGTTTDTQYFGPGTRLTVL.

The rearrangement joins TRBV2 to TRBJ2-7, with D tentatively TRBD1 (6 bases). V was cut by 6 bases and J by 6 bases, with 12 bases left in between. Germline CDR1 is SNHLY and CDR2 is FYNNEI. This CDR3 is 12 amino acids long. CDR3 in amino acids: CASSLQGIEQYF. CDR3 DNA sequence: TGTGCCAGCAGCCTTCAGGGGATCGAGCAGTACTTC. The whole variable domain, remainder taken from reference TRBV2 and TRBJ2-7, is EPEVTQTPSHQVTQMGQEVILRCVPISNHLYFYWYRQILGQKVEFLVSFYNNEISEKSEIFDDQFSVERPDGSNFTLKIRSTKLEDSAMYFCASSLQGIEQYFGPGTRLTVT.